This is a list of T cell receptor beta chains from one sample in a study of blood T cell repertoires in COVID-19. Clones were read by immunoSEQ multiplex PCR, and TCRdb kept only the in-frame ones, dropping some. The data contain about 180,000 clones, roughly four fifths of them seen just once; the ten biggest clones take up 1.5%. Sequenced material: peripheral blood. These receptors were collected from a human donor in a cohort sampled during active COVID-19. CDR3s include the opening cysteine and the closing phenylalanine or tryptophan. A D gene is named only where the DNA matches it firmly. Rows may omit the clone size; those that give it use once, few, many or a size class.

J gene	clone size	D gene	V gene	CDR3 DNA	CDR3 protein
TRBJ1-1	.	.	TRBV5-1	TGCGCCAGCAGCTGGGGGGTGGAGAACACTGAAGCTTTCTTT	CASSWGVENTEAFF
TRBJ1-1	once	.	TRBV5-1	TGCGCCAGCAGCTCTATAGGGGACACTGAAGCTTTCTTT	CASSSIGDTEAFF
TRBJ1-2	.	TRBD1	TRBV9	TGTGCCAGCAGCCCCCGGACAGGGGGCGCGTATGGCTACACCTTC	CASSPRTGGAYGYTF
TRBJ1-1	.	.	TRBV3-1/TRBV3-2	TGTGCCAGCAGCCCCTCCTTGGGACTGAGACATTCGAACACTGAAGCTTTCTTT	CASSPSLGLRHSNTEAFF
TRBJ1-4	.	.	TRBV7-3	TGTGCCAGCAGCTTAACGCCCGGTGAAAAACTGTTTTTT	CASSLTPGEKLFF
TRBJ2-7	.	.	TRBV11-2	TGTGCCAGCAGCTTACAGACTGCCTACGAGCAGTACTTC	CASSLQTAYEQYF
TRBJ1-2	.	.	TRBV12-3/TRBV12-4	TGTGCCAGCACCCTGGGGGGGAACTATGGCTACACCTTC	CASTLGGNYGYTF
TRBJ1-1	.	.	TRBV18	TGTGCCAGCTCACCACCGGGGCCCCTCCGGGACACTGAAGCTTTCTTT	CASSPPGPLRDTEAFF
TRBJ2-1	once	.	TRBV2	TGTGCCAGCAGACGAGGTGAGGGCAGAGGCTACAATGAGCAGTTCTTC	CASRRGEGRGYNEQFF
TRBJ2-7	.	TRBD1	TRBV5-6	TGTGCCAGCAGCAGCGGGACAGGGCTCCACGAGCAGTACTTC	CASSSGTGLHEQYF
TRBJ2-5	.	TRBD2	TRBV28	TGTGCCAGCAGTTTATGGGGGGAGGGGGAGACCCAGTACTTC	CASSLWGEGETQYF
TRBJ1-2	.	TRBD1	TRBV5-1	TGCGCCAGCAGCTTCGGGACAGGGGGATCGAACTATGGCTACACCTTC	CASSFGTGGSNYGYTF
TRBJ1-1	.	.	TRBV5-5	TGTGCCAGCAGCTTGACCACAGGGCAGACTGAAGCTTTCTTT	CASSLTTGQTEAFF
TRBJ1-2	.	.	TRBV6-6	TGTGCCAGCAGTCCGACAGATTACTATGGCTACACCTTC	CASSPTDYYGYTF
TRBJ2-3	.	TRBD1	TRBV9	TGTGCCAGCAGCCCGACAGGGGCCACAGATACGCAGTATTTT	CASSPTGATDTQYF
TRBJ2-5	.	TRBD1	TRBV5-4	TGTGCCAGCAGCTCAGGACAGGGGCTCGGAGAGACCCAGTACTTC	CASSSGQGLGETQYF
TRBJ2-1	.	.	TRBV4-3	TGCGCCAGCAGCCACATCACCCTTCCGGGTCCCCTCAATGAGCAGTTCTTC	CASSHITLPGPLNEQFF
TRBJ2-1	.	.	TRBV6-2/TRBV6-3	TGTGCCAGCACCCCGGAGGGGGGGATTACTCCCTACAATGAGCAGTTCTTC	CASTPEGGITPYNEQFF
TRBJ1-5	.	.	TRBV7-3	TGTGCCAGCAGCTTATCCGTACAGGGTGAACGCAATCAGCCCCAGCATTTT	CASSLSVQGERNQPQHF
TRBJ2-5	.	TRBD1	TRBV7-2	TGTGCCAGCAGCTTAGGGACAGGGGGCAGGGAGACCCAGTACTTC	CASSLGTGGRETQYF
TRBJ2-7	.	.	TRBV6-6	TGTGCCAGCAGTGCCCGTCGGGGGAGCTACGAGCAGTACTTC	CASSARRGSYEQYF
TRBJ1-6	.	.	TRBV27	TGTGCCAGCAAGGGAGTCTGGGGTAATTCACCCCTCCACTTT	CASKGVWGNSPLHF
TRBJ2-1	.	TRBD1	TRBV7-9	TGTGCCAGCAGCTTAGGGCGCGGCAGGGGGCGTAAATTGAATGAGCAGTTCTTC	CASSLGRGRGRKLNEQFF
TRBJ2-2	.	.	TRBV3-1/TRBV3-2	TGTGCCAGCAGCCAGCAAACAGGGATCTCCGGGGAGCTGTTTTTT	CASSQQTGISGELFF
TRBJ1-2	once	.	TRBV7-2	TGTGCCAGCAGCTCGGGCAGGGGCGAGTATGGCTACACCTTC	CASSSGRGEYGYTF
TRBJ2-7	.	TRBD1	TRBV6-1	TGTGCCAGCAGTGAAATGGAAAAAACAGGGGGCGGGGAGCAGTACTTC	CASSEMEKTGGGEQYF
TRBJ2-6	.	TRBD1	TRBV27	TGTGCCAGCAGTCCGCTTGACAGGGCTCCTGGGGCCAACGTCCTGACTTTC	CASSPLDRAPGANVLTF